The sequence of this T cell receptor beta chain was determined in a study of T-cell reconstitution after alpha-beta-depleted transplantation in children. The study's findings and limits: One year after transplant, T-cell counts and diversity came mostly from newly produced T cells.

About this clonotype itself: What it binds is unknown.

For TCRbeta, the library was prepared with unique molecular identifiers. Each CDR3 protein gets one entry after TCRdb re-called the PCR reads with MiXCR. The sample holds 250,000 to 400,000 distinct CDR3 sequences, approximately 23% seen once. V lost 4 bases and J 4 bases, leaving 20 bases between the germline ends. Germline V CDR1 and CDR2: LGHDT, YNNKEL (reference sequence). The CDR3 sequence is 17 residues long. The sequences come from PBMCs, mostly from graft donor cells, collected 180 days after TCRalphabeta/CD19-depleted stem cell transplant. The J gene is TRBJ2-1, the V gene TRBV3-1, with D possibly being TRBD2 (5 bases). This TCR was sampled from a male patient aged 10 to 17 who had a stem cell transplant for acute lymphoblastic leukemia, so the T cells may come from the graft donor. The CDR3 sequence is CASSPVPIWRVYNEQFF. As DNA, the CDR3 is TGTGCCAGCAGCCCGGTTCCAATATGGCGGGTATACAATGAGCAGTTCTTC.